Below, 22 T cell receptor beta chains from the same sample are listed, as sequenced in a study of coeliac disease. Here immunoSEQ multiplex PCR was the method, and the copy in TCRdb shows in-frame clones only, minus some. The sample lists thousands of clones, about 70% occurring once. The sample was lymphocytes from the gut lamina propria. The receptors stem from a young man with celiac disease on a gluten-free diet.

The chain has TRBV14 and TRBJ2-1, with TRBD1 as a possible D gene (6 bases). The CDR3 covers 17 residues. V lost 2 bases and J 0 bases, leaving 14 bases between the germline ends. The germline V gene has CDR1 SGHDN and CDR2 FVKESK. CDR3: CASSQSPNRVSYNEQFF. The DNA of the CDR3 is TGTGCCAGCAGCCAATCCCCAAACAGGGTCTCCTACAATGAGCAGTTCTTC.

This chain uses TRBV29-1 with TRBJ2-5, with TRBD2 matching 12 bases. This CDR3 has 15 residues. Germline-derived CDR1 and CDR2 are SQVTM and ANQGSEA. V lost 7 bases and J lost 5; bases outside the gene matches: 11. CDR3 in DNA: TGCAGCGCAATACTAGCGGGGGGCCCGTTGGAGACCCAGTACTTC. Its protein product is CSAILAGGPLETQYF.

The CDR3 protein is CASSPSPRTGVYNEQFF. The CDR3 DNA sequence: TGTGCCAGCAGTCCGTCTCCACGGACAGGGGTCTACAATGAGCAGTTCTTC. V usage is TRBV27 and J usage is TRBJ2-1; 9 bases are a match to TRBD1. From germline, CDR1 is MNHEY and CDR2 SMNVEV (reference sequence). V was pared by 5 bases and J by 3 bases, with 11 bases of the junction left unmatched. The CDR3 totals 17 residues.

The chain has TRBV6-5 and TRBJ1-2, with 8 bases that match TRBD1. CDR1 and CDR2 from the germline V gene are MNHEY and SVGAGI. Unmatched junction bases numbered 8, after V lost 6 bases and J lost 5 bases. The CDR3 runs 14 residues. The CDR3 DNA sequence: TGTGCCAGCAGGATCGGACAGGGCCTGTATGGCTACACCTTC. It is translated as CASRIGQGLYGYTF.

This clone has only one observation. The chain combines TRBV7-9 with TRBJ1-1; D not resolved. The CDR3 consists of 16 residues. Trimming removed 1 base from V and 1 base from J, with 13 bases in between. Looked up from germline, CDR1 is SEHNR and CDR2 is FQNEAQ (reference sequence). The CDR3 region is CASSLVGWLENTEAFF. The CDR3 DNA is TGTGCCAGCAGCTTAGTCGGGTGGTTGGAGAACACTGAAGCTTTCTTT.

This clone was seen only a few times. The V call is TRBV6-5, the J call TRBJ2-7, with D possibly being TRBD2 (7 bases). There are 14 residues in the CDR3. Germline CDR1 is MNHEY and CDR2 is SVGAGI. V was cut by 8 bases and J by 4 bases, with 18 bases left in between. The CDR3 sequence is CASGGGRAGYEQYF. DNA of the CDR3: TGTGCCAGCGGGGGGGGGCGGGCCGGGTACGAGCAGTACTTC.

This clone was counted between two and nine times. This chain links TRBV18 with TRBJ2-7, with no clear D. This CDR3 spans 13 amino acids. Germline assignment: CDR1 KGHSH and CDR2 LQKENI. V was trimmed by 3 bases and J by 4 bases, leaving 10 bases between them. The CDR3 sequence is CASSPSAGYEQYF. CDR3 in DNA: TGTGCCAGCTCACCGAGCGCCGGGTACGAGCAGTACTTC.

The rearrangement joins TRBV28 to TRBJ1-6; 8 bases are shared with TRBD1. The germline CDR1 and CDR2 sequences are MDHEN and SYDVKM. The CDR3 totals 15 residues. V gave up 6 bases and J gave up 6 bases; unmatched junction bases: 7. The CDR3 DNA follows: TGTGCCAGCAGGGACTCCAGGGGGCTTAATTCACCCCTCCACTTT. Amino acids: CASRDSRGLNSPLHF.

There are a few counts of this clone. This chain links TRBV6-1 with TRBJ2-7, with 7 bases matching TRBD1. Germline V CDR1 and CDR2: MNHNS, SASEGT. CDR3 length: 15 residues. V trimming: 6 bases; J trimming: 2 bases; junction bases outside the gene matches: 10. The CDR3: CASRYRQGIAYEQYF. The CDR3 nucleotides are TGTGCCAGCAGGTACAGACAGGGAATAGCCTACGAGCAGTACTTC.

The chain employs TRBV9 and TRBJ2-1; 7 bases map to TRBD1. CDR1 SGDLS and CDR2 YYNGEE come from the germline V gene. The length of the CDR3 is 15 residues. Trimming cost V 4 bases and J 4 bases; bases outside gene matches: 8. The CDR3 spells CASSSRDRTYNEQFF. Here the CDR3 DNA reads TGTGCCAGCAGCTCCAGGGACAGAACGTACAATGAGCAGTTCTTC.

DNA for the CDR3: TGTGCCAGCAGCTTGAGGGCGGGGGACGTCACAGATACGCAGTATTTT. This translates into CASSLRAGDVTDTQYF. The J gene is TRBJ2-3, the V gene TRBV5-4; 7 bases fit TRBD2. This CDR3 spans 16 amino acids. The germline V gene has CDR1 SGHNT and CDR2 YYREEE (reference sequence). V was pared by 1 base and J by 2 bases, with 7 bases of the junction left unmatched.

This clone was seen only a few times. The V gene is TRBV5-4, the J gene TRBJ1-2, with D perhaps TRBD1 (6 bases). Germline assignment: CDR1 SGHNT and CDR2 YYREEE (reference sequence). CDR3 length: 15 residues. The V end was cut by 4 bases, the J end by 5 bases, with 18 bases between. Here the CDR3 reads CASSLRTAARYGYTF. CDR3 bases: TGTGCCAGCAGCCTTAGGACAGCGGCGCGGTATGGCTACACCTTC.

The V and J genes are TRBV6-6 and TRBJ2-3, with no clear D. The CDR3 consists of 13 residues. Trimming removed 5 bases at V and 3 bases at J, with 9 bases between. The germline CDR1 and CDR2 sequences are MNHNY and SVGAGI (reference sequence). The CDR3 bases are TGTGCCAGCAGTGACACAGAAACAGATACGCAGTATTTT. Translating gives CASSDTETDTQYF.

This clone was observed a handful of times. The chain recombines TRBV7-3 with TRBJ2-2; 7 positions match TRBD1. With 3 bases clipped from V and 2 bases from J, the junction kept 3 bases outside the gene matches. Germline V CDR1 and CDR2: SGHTA, FQGTGA. This CDR3 is built from 15 residues. CDR3 nucleotides: TGTGCCAGCAGCTTCCTAGGGGGCAACACCGGGGAGCTGTTTTTT. It encodes CASSFLGGNTGELFF.

This clone was detected once. The V gene is TRBV4-3, the J gene TRBJ1-2; a weak D match, TRBD1 (6 bases). Germline CDR1 reads LGHNA; CDR2 reads YSLEER. The CDR3 totals 16 residues. V lost 0 bases and J lost 4, with 15 bases in between. CDR3 nucleotide sequence: TGCGCCAGCAGCCAAGATCTGCGGGGGGCAGGCTATGGCTACACCTTC. It codes for CASSQDLRGAGYGYTF.

In the case of this clone: Other DNA sequences in the sample encode the same CDR3. The chain recombines TRBV30 with TRBJ2-2; a weak D match, TRBD1 (6 bases). Trimming shortened V by 3 bases and J by 7 bases, and 12 bases separated the two germline ends. Germline V gene data show CDR1 as GTSNPN and CDR2 as SVGIG (reference sequence). The CDR3 totals 13 residues. The CDR3 nucleotides read TGTGCCTGGAGCGCAAGGGGGTACGGGGAGCTGTTTTTT. Translation gives CAWSARGYGELFF.

The rearrangement joins TRBV9 to TRBJ2-1; 7 nucleotides agree with TRBD1. V dropped 4 bases and J dropped 4; count of bases not matched to a gene: 8. The V gene's germline CDR1 is SGDLS and CDR2 YYNGEE. The CDR3 spans 15 residues. The CDR3 protein is CASSPRDRSYNEQFF. The CDR3, as DNA: TGTGCCAGCAGCCCCCGGGACAGAAGTTACAATGAGCAGTTCTTC.

This rearrangement joins TRBV5-1 to TRBJ2-5; possibly TRBD2 for D (5 bases). The CDR3 has 15 residues. V lost 3 bases to trimming and J lost 2 bases, with 14 bases between them. The germline gives CDR1 SGHRS, CDR2 YFSETQ. CDR3 in DNA: TGCGCCAGCAGCTGGGCGGCGGGTAATCAAGAGACCCAGTACTTC. Amino acids: CASSWAAGNQETQYF.

This rearrangement joins TRBV7-9 to TRBJ2-2, with D uncertain. Trimming left V 4 bases short and J 4 bases short, with 10 bases between. CDR3 length: 14 residues. CDR1 and CDR2 from the germline V gene are SEHNR and FQNEAQ (reference sequence). As DNA, the CDR3 is TGTGCCAGCAGCTGGTGGTCGGGCACCGGGGAGCTGTTTTTT. Protein sequence: CASSWWSGTGELFF.

The V gene is TRBV9, the J gene TRBJ2-1; 7 bases agree with TRBD1. The CDR3 is 15 residues long. Germline V gene sequence: CDR1 SGDLS, CDR2 YYNGEE. Trimming removed 3 bases from V and 4 bases from J; junction bases left unmatched: 7. As DNA, the CDR3 is TGTGCCAGCAGCGGCCGGGACAGAACTTACAATGAGCAGTTCTTC. Encoded protein: CASSGRDRTYNEQFF. The whole variable domain, remainder taken from reference TRBV9 and TRBJ2-1, is DSGVTQTPKHLITATGQRVTLRCSPRSGDLSVYWYQQSLDQGLQFLIQYYNGEERAKGNILERFSAQQFPDLHSELNLSSLELGDSALYFCASSGRDRTYNEQFFGPGTRLTVL.

The chain uses TRBV5-6 and TRBJ2-1; TRBD2 might be the D (5 bases). Trimming pared 3 bases from V and 9 bases from J, leaving 7 bases between. The CDR3 has 11 residues. Per the germline V gene, CDR1 is SGHDT and CDR2 is YYEEEE. The CDR3 sequence is CASSSGVEQFF. For the CDR3, the DNA is TGTGCCAGCAGCTCCGGGGTTGAGCAGTTCTTC. Full variable domain (rest looked up from reference TRBV5-6 and TRBJ2-1): DAGVTQSPTHLIKTRGQQVTLRCSPKSGHDTVSWYQQALGQGPQFIFQYYEEEERQRGNFPDRFSGHQFPNYSSELNVNALLLGDSALYLCASSSGVEQFFGPGTRLTVL.

This clone was seen only a few times. The chain uses TRBV23-1 and TRBJ1-2; a possible D gene is TRBD1 (5 bases). TRBV23-1 carries the ORF label, with uncertain function. Trimming shortened V by 2 bases and J by 0 bases, and 10 bases separated the two germline ends. This CDR3 comprises 15 residues. CDR3 sequence reads: CASSQKRQSNYGYTF. The DNA of the CDR3 is TGCGCCAGCAGTCAAAAGCGACAGTCTAACTATGGCTACACCTTC.